The TCR beta chain described here comes from a study of T cell repertoires in cytomegalovirus infection. Study as a whole: As its CMV epitopes, the study selected recently identified HLA-C-restricted and well-studied HLA-B-restricted targets.

TCRdb fed the reads into MiXCR, producing one record per CDR3 protein. The data contain around 900,000 distinct CDR3 sequences, around 32% of them singletons. The junction had 8 bases not matched to a gene; V was cut back by 0 bases and J by 2 bases. This CDR3 is 17 amino acids long. Germline V lookup: CDR1 SGHVS, CDR2 FNYEAQ. This clonotype was seen a few times. Its antigen is as yet unknown. Study observations and caveats: Cumulated frequencies of public TCR beta families served to identify carriers of CMV plus the relevant HLA.

The sequence was obtained from a human donor in good health (CMV status not recorded). Some clones in this sample may be carry-over from other donors' samples. This chain joins TRBV7-6 and TRBJ2-3; TRBD1 matches 7 bases. The sequencing here drew on cultured CD8+ T cells from PBMCs, taken from culture after CMV antigen stimulation. CDR3 sequence (DNA): TGTGCCAGCAGCTTAGCCCAGGGGGTTCGGGTCACAGATACGCAGTATTTT. This gives the protein CASSLAQGVRVTDTQYF.